These 17 T cell receptor beta chains share one sample of origin, sequenced in a study of siplizumab effects on memory and regulatory T cells. Assay: immunoSEQ multiplex PCR; the TCRdb copy retains only in-frame clones and omits some. The sample contains roughly 56,000 clones, around 97% of which appear only once. The specimen was naive CD8+ T cells sorted from blood. The receptors were gathered from a human donor in good health.

CDR3 coding DNA: TGTGCCAGCAGTCCAAATGAGCAGTTCTTC. Encoded protein: CASSPNEQFF. This chain uses TRBV13 with TRBJ2-1, with no clear D. V lost 6 bases and J 7 bases, leaving 4 bases between the germline ends. Germline assignment: CDR1 PRHDT and CDR2 FYEKMQ (reference sequence). CDR3 length equals 10 residues.

The V gene is TRBV18, the J gene TRBJ2-7; unclear D gene. Trimming pared 1 base from V and 5 bases from J, leaving 18 bases between. Germline values: CDR1 KGHSH, CDR2 LQKENI. The CDR3 has 16 amino acids. CDR3 nucleotides: TGTGCCAGCTCACCACTCGTTGGGTCGTACCCCCACGAGCAGTACTTC. Residues: CASSPLVGSYPHEQYF.

This clone was observed once. V is TRBV4-1 and J is TRBJ2-2; 8 bases are shared with TRBD2. Germline V gene lookup returns CDR1 MGHRA and CDR2 YSYEKL. V lost 4 bases to trimming and J lost 3 bases; unmatched junction nucleotides: 7. The CDR3 consists of 16 residues. As DNA, the CDR3 is TGCGCCAGCAGCCTTCCGGGAGGGCGAGACACCGGGGAGCTGTTTTTT. It is translated as CASSLPGGRDTGELFF.

The chain uses TRBV5-1 and TRBJ1-1; the D gene is possibly TRBD1 (5 bases). Germline V gene sequence: CDR1 SGHRS, CDR2 YFSETQ. Trimming took off 0 bases at V and 5 bases at J, with 11 bases between the two ends. The CDR3 has 14 residues. The CDR3, as DNA: TGCGCCAGCAGCTTGGAAGCAGGGCTAACTGAAGCTTTCTTT. Translation: CASSLEAGLTEAFF. Variable domain in full (rest from reference TRBV5-1 and TRBJ1-1): KAGVTQTPRYLIKTRGQQVTLSCSPISGHRSVSWYQQTPGQGLQFLFEYFSETQRNKGNFPGRFSGRQFSNSRSEMNVSTLELGDSALYLCASSLEAGLTEAFFGQGTRLTVV.

The chain recombines TRBV7-9 with TRBJ2-2; TRBD1 matches 9 bases. With 5 bases clipped from V and 6 bases from J, the junction kept 7 bases outside the gene matches. The CDR3 has 15 residues. Germline V CDR1 and CDR2: SEHNR, FQNEAQ (reference sequence). The CDR3 protein is CASSQQGAVAGELFF. CDR3 sequence (DNA): TGTGCCAGCAGCCAACAGGGGGCGGTCGCCGGGGAGCTGTTTTTT.

The V gene is TRBV5-1, the J gene TRBJ1-5; no firm D call. Germline-derived CDR1 and CDR2 are SGHRS and YFSETQ. This CDR3 has 13 amino acids. The V end lost 4 bases, the J end lost 5 bases, and 10 bases lay between the germline ends. The CDR3, as DNA: TGCGCCAGCAGCCCCCTTGGGGATCAGCCCCAGCATTTT. Residues: CASSPLGDQPQHF.

The chain has TRBV4-3 and TRBJ2-7; D possibly uses TRBD1 or TRBD2 (5 bases each). There are 15 residues in the CDR3. The germline CDR1 and CDR2 sequences are LGHNA and YSLEER. Trimming shortened V by 0 bases and J by 2 bases, and 11 bases separated the two germline ends. CDR3 coding DNA: TGCGCCAGCAGCCAAGATTGGGACGGAACCTACGAGCAGTACTTC. This sequence encodes CASSQDWDGTYEQYF.

The V gene is TRBV27, the J gene TRBJ1-2; no clear D gene. Per the germline V gene, CDR1 is MNHEY and CDR2 is SMNVEV (reference sequence). The CDR3 is made up of 14 amino acids. The V and J ends lost 3 bases and 6 bases respectively, with 14 bases between them. The CDR3 coding sequence is TGTGCCAGCAGTTTCCGGGAAGGGCTTGATGGCTACACCTTC. It encodes CASSFREGLDGYTF.

This chain uses TRBV6-1 with TRBJ2-4; 7 nucleotides align to TRBD1. The length of the CDR3 is 14 residues. The germline gives CDR1 MNHNS, CDR2 SASEGT. Germline trimming cut 4 bases from V and 9 bases from J; bases unmatched to any gene: 9. The CDR3 region is CASSAGTAVGIQYF. CDR3 sequence (DNA): TGTGCCAGCAGTGCAGGGACAGCTGTTGGCATTCAGTACTTC.

J is TRBJ1-1 and V is TRBV19, with TRBD1 matching over 11 bases. The CDR3 is 15 amino acids. The V gene's germline CDR1 is LNHDA and CDR2 SQIVND (reference sequence). V lost 6 bases and J lost 5; bases outside the gene matches: 8. The CDR3 reads CASSPLDRGHTEAFF. Here the CDR3 DNA reads TGTGCCAGTAGCCCGCTGGACAGGGGGCATACTGAAGCTTTCTTT.

The genes are TRBV30 and TRBJ2-7, with D possibly being TRBD1 (6 bases). Per germline, CDR1 GTSNPN and CDR2 SVGIG (reference sequence). The CDR3 contains 14 residues. V was pared by 3 bases and J by 1 base, with 13 bases between. Here the CDR3 DNA reads TGTGCCTGGAGCTCAGGGGTCGGGTCCTACGAGCAGTACTTC. Its translation: CAWSSGVGSYEQYF.

The chain combines TRBV4-1 with TRBJ1-1; no reliable D call. From germline, CDR1 is MGHRA and CDR2 YSYEKL. V was clipped by 0 bases and J by 6 bases, with 8 bases between them. The CDR3 totals 13 residues. This chain's CDR3 is CASSQEGYPEAFF. As DNA, the CDR3 is TGCGCCAGCAGCCAAGAAGGGTATCCTGAAGCTTTCTTT.

This clone was seen just once. The rearrangement joins TRBV5-4 to TRBJ2-1; D assignment may be TRBD1 or TRBD2 (5 bases each). The CDR3 has 16 residues. V was pared by 4 bases and J by 4 bases, with 18 bases between. Germline V gene lookup returns CDR1 SGHNT and CDR2 YYREEE (reference sequence). CDR3 coding DNA: TGTGCCAGCAGCCAGGGAGAACCCGGAGCTTACAATGAGCAGTTCTTC. Translation gives CASSQGEPGAYNEQFF. Together with reference TRBV5-4 and TRBJ2-1, the CDR3 gives the full variable domain: ETGVTQSPTHLIKTRGQQVTLRCSSQSGHNTVSWYQQALGQGPQFIFQYYREEENGRGNFPPRFSGLQFPNYSSELNVNALELDDSALYLCASSQGEPGAYNEQFFGPGTRLTVL.

The chain employs TRBV29-1 and TRBJ2-7, with a weak D call TRBD2 (6 bases). The CDR3 is 13 amino acids. V shed 4 bases and J shed 0 bases, with 10 bases lying between them. The germline V gene encodes CDR1 SQVTM and CDR2 ANQGSEA. CDR3 sequence: CSVGGGISYEQYF. CDR3 nucleotides: TGCAGCGTTGGGGGCGGGATCTCCTACGAGCAGTACTTC.

The chain joins TRBV30 to TRBJ2-4; 7 bases agree with TRBD2. The trim removed 3 bases at V and 0 bases at J, leaving 5 bases unmatched. This CDR3 contains 15 residues. Germline lookup yields CDR1 GTSNPN and CDR2 SVGIG (reference sequence). The CDR3 DNA sequence: TGTGCCTGGAGCCTCGTAGCGGGAGCCAAAAACATTCAGTACTTC. This codes for CAWSLVAGAKNIQYF.

This chain uses TRBV27 with TRBJ2-5; D remains unclear. V was pared by 2 bases and J by 5 bases, with 15 bases between. CDR1 and CDR2 (germline): MNHEY, SMNVEV (reference sequence). CDR3 length: 15 residues. CDR3 in DNA: TGTGCCAGCAGTTTAAAAGGGTGGGGTGGGGAGACCCAGTACTTC. Its protein product is CASSLKGWGGETQYF.

In DNA form, the CDR3 reads TGTGCCAGCAGTTCGACAGAATCTACCGGGGAGCTGTTTTTT. Its translation is CASSSTESTGELFF. The V and J genes are TRBV27 and TRBJ2-2, with TRBD1 as a possible D gene (5 bases). The CDR3 is made up of 14 amino acids. V lost 4 bases to trimming and J lost 5 bases, with 11 bases between them. Germline V gene data show CDR1 as MNHEY and CDR2 as SMNVEV (reference sequence).